One and the same sample provided the 32 T cell receptor beta chains below, sequenced in a study of T-cell memory formation after mild COVID-19. TCRdb reprocessed the 5' RACE reads with MiXCR, giving one entry per CDR3 protein. The table shows hundreds of thousands of distinct CDR3 sequences, with 18% occurring only once. Material: PBMCs or a T cell subset sorted from them (not recorded which). These receptors came from an adult woman who had mild COVID-19 (a few samples of this study predate the infection). Cell type and time point are not known.

The gene calls are TRBV5-1 and TRBJ2-3; 7 bases align to TRBD2. V shed 3 bases, J shed 2 bases, and the junction held 15 bases outside the gene matches. CDR1 is SGHRS and CDR2 is YFSETQ in the germline V gene. This CDR3 is 18 amino acids long. This CDR3 reads CASSSHPSGGRVTDTQYF. The CDR3 bases are TGCGCCAGCAGCTCGCACCCTAGCGGAGGGCGGGTCACAGATACGCAGTATTTT.

This chain uses TRBV6-6 with TRBJ2-1, with TRBD1 matching 10 bases. The CDR3 is made up of 14 amino acids. The V and J ends lost 5 bases and 6 bases, in that order; junction bases with no gene match: 4. Germline loops: CDR1 MNHNY, CDR2 SVGAGI (reference sequence). The CDR3 coding sequence is TGTGCCAGCAGTGGACAGGGGGTACCCAATGAGCAGTTCTTC. Protein sequence: CASSGQGVPNEQFF.

This clonotype turned up a few times. The gene calls are TRBV30 and TRBJ2-5; weak D call: TRBD1 (7 bases). The CDR3 loop spans 13 amino acids. V lost 0 bases, J lost 5 bases, and 10 bases lay in between. The germline V gene encodes CDR1 GTSNPN and CDR2 SVGIG (reference sequence). As DNA, the CDR3 is TGTGCCTGGAGTGTGCCAGGGGGGGAGACCCAGTACTTC. Its protein is CAWSVPGGETQYF.

This clonotype occurred a few times. The rearrangement joins TRBV12-3 or TRBV12-4 to TRBJ2-3; TRBD2 agrees at 11 bases. This CDR3 has 16 residues. V shed 5 bases, J shed 4 bases, and the junction held 8 bases outside the gene matches. The CDR3 here is CASSHPVAGGADTQYF. The CDR3 DNA sequence: TGTGCCAGCAGTCATCCCGTAGCGGGAGGGGCAGATACGCAGTATTTT.

The V and J genes are TRBV24-1 and TRBJ2-3; 7 bases agree with TRBD1. This CDR3 region has 13 residues. With V trimmed by 6 bases and J by 2 bases, 1 base remained unmatched. Germline lookup yields CDR1 KGHDR and CDR2 SFDVKD. The chain's CDR3 is CATSQGDTDTQYF. The CDR3 DNA follows: TGTGCCACCAGTCAGGGGGACACAGATACGCAGTATTTT.

A few counts support this clonotype. V usage is TRBV7-9 and J usage is TRBJ1-1; TRBD1 matches 10 bases. V lost 5 bases, J lost 5 bases, and 5 bases stayed unmatched. Germline CDR1 reads SEHNR; CDR2 reads FQNEAQ (reference sequence). The CDR3 totals 14 residues. This CDR3 reads CASSAGQGVTEAFF. DNA of the CDR3: TGTGCCAGCAGCGCTGGACAGGGGGTAACTGAAGCTTTCTTT. Full variable domain (remainder filled in from reference TRBV7-9 and TRBJ1-1): DTGVSQNPRHKITKRGQNVTFRCDPISEHNRLYWYRQTLGQGPEFLTYFQNEAQLEKSRLLSDRFSAERPKGSFSTLEIQRTEQGDSAMYLCASSAGQGVTEAFFGQGTRLTVV.

Ten or more counts support this clonotype. This rearrangement joins TRBV7-9 to TRBJ2-7, with unresolved D. CDR3 length: 13 residues. Germline V gene lookup returns CDR1 SEHNR and CDR2 FQNEAQ (reference sequence). Trimming left V 7 bases short and J 1 base short, with 11 bases between. The chain's CDR3 is CASTLTDSYEQYF. CDR3 DNA sequence: TGTGCCAGCACTCTTACGGATTCCTACGAGCAGTACTTC.

The sample holds many counts of this clonotype. V usage is TRBV5-1 and J usage is TRBJ1-1; D possibly corresponds to TRBD1 (6 bases). The V end was cut by 5 bases, the J end by 5 bases, with 16 bases between. This CDR3 region has 14 residues. Germline loops: CDR1 SGHRS, CDR2 YFSETQ. CDR3 in amino acids: CASSWSGGQTEAFF. The CDR3 bases are TGCGCCAGCAGTTGGTCCGGGGGGCAAACTGAAGCTTTCTTT.

This clonotype was seen a few times. V gene TRBV9 combines with J gene TRBJ2-3; 8 positions agree with TRBD1. Germline V gene lookup returns CDR1 SGDLS and CDR2 YYNGEE. After removal of 3 bases from V and 4 bases from J, the junction contained 7 bases not matched to a gene. The CDR3 has 15 amino acids. Written as DNA, the CDR3 is TGTGCCAGCAGCGCCGATGGACAGGGCGCAGATACGCAGTATTTT. It is translated as CASSADGQGADTQYF.

V usage is TRBV18 and J usage is TRBJ2-7; TRBD2 agrees at 11 bases. This CDR3 is built from 16 residues. V lost 0 bases, J lost 6 bases, and 7 bases stayed unmatched. CDR1 KGHSH and CDR2 LQKENI come from the germline V gene. The CDR3 reads CASSPPRALAGGEQYF. In DNA form, the CDR3 reads TGTGCCAGCTCACCACCAAGAGCCCTAGCGGGGGGCGAGCAGTACTTC.

This rearrangement joins TRBV7-9 to TRBJ2-1; D may match TRBD1 or TRBD2 (6 bases each). The CDR3 totals 15 residues. CDR1 is SEHNR, CDR2 FQNEAQ, per germline (reference sequence). V shed 8 bases and J shed 2 bases, with 16 bases lying between them. CDR3 residues: CASLLAEGAYNEQFF. In nucleotides, the CDR3 is TGTGCCAGCCTCTTAGCGGAGGGGGCCTACAATGAGCAGTTCTTC.

The table lists this clonotype with a few counts. The DNA for the CDR3 is TGTGCCAGCAGCCCCGCCGCCCAGGGGTTTAATGAGCAGTTCTTC. Translating gives CASSPAAQGFNEQFF. The rearrangement joins TRBV7-9 to TRBJ2-1, with a weak D call TRBD1 (6 bases). Germline V gives CDR1 SEHNR, CDR2 FQNEAQ (reference sequence). The CDR3 has 15 residues. V was clipped by 5 bases and J by 7 bases, with 18 bases between them.

This clonotype was seen at least ten times. The gene calls are TRBV20-1 and TRBJ2-5; D not resolved. The length of the CDR3 is 13 residues. Between the trimmed V and J ends, which lost 3 bases and 13 bases, there was a span of 21 bases. Germline V gene sequence: CDR1 DFQATT, CDR2 SNEGSKA (reference sequence). The CDR3 bases are TGCAGTGCTAGCGGTTCAGTCCCTCGATCGCCGTACTTC. This encodes CSASGSVPRSPYF.

For the CDR3, the DNA is TGTGCCTGGAGTGTGGGCCAGATGAACACTGAAGCTTTCTTT. Protein sequence: CAWSVGQMNTEAFF. The V gene is TRBV30, the J gene TRBJ1-1, with D hard to call. Germline CDR1 and CDR2: GTSNPN and SVGIG (reference sequence). V dropped 0 bases and J dropped 0 bases, with 8 bases sitting between them. This CDR3 has 14 amino acids.

The chain employs TRBV5-1 and TRBJ1-2, with D unresolved. The CDR3 has 13 residues. V lost 6 bases and J lost 2, with 11 bases in between. From germline, CDR1 is SGHRS and CDR2 YFSETQ. This CDR3 reads CASTKDGNYGYTF. The CDR3 region has the DNA TGCGCCAGCACCAAAGACGGAAACTATGGCTACACCTTC.

The chain links TRBV5-5 to TRBJ2-7; 7 nucleotides agree with TRBD1. Germline assignment: CDR1 SGHKS and CDR2 YYEKEE (reference sequence). With V trimmed by 4 bases and J by 1 base, 5 bases remained unmatched. The CDR3 contains 14 residues. The chain's CDR3 is CASSRQGFSYEQYF. CDR3 DNA: TGTGCCAGCAGCAGACAGGGATTTTCCTACGAGCAGTACTTC.

The table lists this clonotype with many counts. The rearrangement links TRBV11-2 to TRBJ2-3, with 7 bases lining up with TRBD1. The V gene's germline CDR1 is SGHAT and CDR2 FQNNGV. With 6 bases clipped from V and 4 bases from J, the junction kept 4 bases outside the gene matches. The CDR3 loop spans 13 amino acids. The CDR3 region has the DNA TGTGCCAGCAGGACAGGGATGTCAGATACGCAGTATTTT. The encoded protein is CASRTGMSDTQYF.

The chain has TRBV20-1 and TRBJ2-7, with 8 bases identical to TRBD1. The CDR3 sequence is 12 residues long. J gave up 7 bases and V 3 bases, and 5 bases lay outside the gene matches. Germline CDR1 is DFQATT and CDR2 is SNEGSKA (reference sequence). The CDR3 reads CSARDRVIEQYF. CDR3 DNA: TGCAGTGCTAGGGACAGGGTGATAGAGCAGTACTTC.

This clonotype was observed a handful of times. The chain recombines TRBV12-3 or TRBV12-4 with TRBJ2-7; 7 bases fit TRBD1. Trimming cost V 3 bases and J 5 bases; bases outside gene matches: 13. CDR3 length: 16 amino acids. The CDR3 nucleotides read TGTGCCAGCAGTTTCCTAGAATTAGACAGGGTCCACGAGCAGTACTTC. Its protein product is CASSFLELDRVHEQYF.

This clonotype showed up just a few times. The chain employs TRBV6-1 and TRBJ1-5; 10 nucleotides line up with TRBD1. J lost 2 bases, V lost 4 bases, and 2 bases had no gene match. The CDR3 totals 15 residues. Germline CDR1 and CDR2: MNHNS and SASEGT. Here the CDR3 DNA reads TGTGCCAGCAGTGGACAGGGGGCACGCAATCAGCCCCAGCATTTT. Its translation is CASSGQGARNQPQHF.

This clonotype was observed a few times. The chain couples TRBV6-2 or TRBV6-3 to TRBJ1-2; 12 bases align to TRBD1. The CDR3 is made up of 16 amino acids. V was pared by 0 bases and J by 7 bases, with 6 bases of the junction left unmatched. CDR1 and CDR2 (germline): MNHEY, SVGEGT. The CDR3 bases are TGTGCCAGCAGTTACTCGCCGGGACAGGGGGCCGGTGGCTACACCTTC. Translating gives CASSYSPGQGAGGYTF.

The V and J genes are TRBV14 and TRBJ1-6; tentative D call: TRBD1 (5 bases). The germline gives CDR1 SGHDN, CDR2 FVKESK. The CDR3 loop spans 15 amino acids. V lost 1 base to trimming and J lost 14 bases, with 18 bases between them. The CDR3 is CASSQGAGSGATLHF. For the CDR3, the DNA is TGTGCCAGCAGCCAAGGTGCAGGGTCGGGTGCGACCCTCCACTTT.

The chain carries TRBV4-3 and TRBJ2-3; TRBD2 matches at 14 bases. The CDR3 loop spans 17 amino acids. Germline V gene sequence: CDR1 LGHNA, CDR2 YSLEER. Trimming cost V 4 bases and J 5 bases; bases outside gene matches: 8. Written as DNA, the CDR3 is TGCGCCAGCAGCCTCAGGGAGGGACTAGCGGGAGTAGATACGCAGTATTTT. It yields the protein CASSLREGLAGVDTQYF.

This clonotype was observed at least ten times. The chain recombines TRBV27 with TRBJ2-7; 7 bases line up with TRBD2. The CDR3 runs 14 residues. V shed 8 bases, J shed 0 bases, and the junction held 7 bases outside the gene matches. Germline V gene lookup returns CDR1 MNHEY and CDR2 SMNVEV (reference sequence). The CDR3 region has the DNA TGTGCCAGCCGAGCGGGGAGCACCTCCTACGAGCAGTACTTC. This encodes CASRAGSTSYEQYF.

The genes are TRBV7-9 and TRBJ2-3; D unclear. The ends were cut back, 5 bases at V and 6 bases at J, with 12 bases in the middle. Germline V gene lookup returns CDR1 SEHNR and CDR2 FQNEAQ (reference sequence). The CDR3 is 13 residues long. CDR3 in amino acids: CASSLGSSDTQYF. CDR3 DNA sequence: TGTGCCAGCAGCCTTGGGTCGTCGGATACGCAGTATTTT.

The chain combines TRBV12-3 or TRBV12-4 with TRBJ1-1; D unresolved. V shed 0 bases and J shed 1 base, with 9 bases lying between them. The CDR3 is 15 amino acids. CDR3 sequence (DNA): TGTGCCAGCAGTTTAGCGCAACAGCCGAACACTGAAGCTTTCTTT. Translated, it gives CASSLAQQPNTEAFF.

V is TRBV13 and J is TRBJ2-1, with 7 nucleotides matching TRBD1. CDR3 length: 15 residues. Trimming took 5 bases from V and 4 from J; bases not matched to a gene: 8. CDR1 and CDR2 from the germline V gene are PRHDT and FYEKMQ (reference sequence). The CDR3 region is CASSLGTVGYNEQFF. CDR3 coding DNA: TGTGCCAGCAGCCTCGGGACAGTGGGATACAATGAGCAGTTCTTC.

The V gene is TRBV7-3, the J gene TRBJ2-2; D is possibly TRBD1 (6 bases). This CDR3 contains 15 residues. Trimming stripped 3 bases from V and 4 bases from J, with 12 bases between. CDR1 and CDR2 from the germline V gene are SGHTA and FQGTGA. CDR3 in amino acids: CASSFQGLVTGELFF. The CDR3 DNA is TGTGCCAGCAGCTTTCAGGGGTTGGTCACCGGGGAGCTGTTTTTT.

J is TRBJ2-5 and V is TRBV7-9; D is uncertain. Per the germline V gene, CDR1 is SEHNR and CDR2 is FQNEAQ (reference sequence). Trimming took off 1 base at V and 1 base at J, with 7 bases between the two ends. There are 14 residues in the CDR3. CDR3 coding DNA: TGTGCCAGCAGCTTAGGGCTCTCCCAAGAGACCCAGTACTTC. Its protein product is CASSLGLSQETQYF.

V gene TRBV4-1 combines with J gene TRBJ2-3, with TRBD1 matching 9 bases. V lost 4 bases and J lost 5; bases outside the gene matches: 10. CDR1 and CDR2 (germline): MGHRA, YSYEKL. The CDR3 has 16 amino acids. The CDR3, as DNA: TGCGCCAGCAGCCTTCATCAACAGGGGGCGGGAGATACGCAGTATTTT. As protein: CASSLHQQGAGDTQYF.

This clonotype occurred a few times. The chain combines TRBV29-1 with TRBJ1-2, with TRBD1 matching 7 bases. V shed 1 base, J shed 8 bases, and the junction held 7 bases outside the gene matches. Germline loops: CDR1 SQVTM, CDR2 ANQGSEA. The CDR3 sequence is 13 residues long. CDR3 sequence: CSVEGGKGGGYTF. The CDR3 nucleotides read TGCAGCGTTGAAGGGGGAAAAGGGGGCGGCTACACCTTC.

This sequence joins TRBV5-6 and TRBJ2-3; D remains ambiguous. Trimming cost V 5 bases and J 0 bases, with 7 bases left between them. The CDR3 runs to 13 residues. CDR1 is SGHDT, CDR2 YYEEEE, per germline. CDR3 DNA sequence: TGTGCCAGCAGGGCTTGGAGCACAGATACGCAGTATTTT. Protein: CASRAWSTDTQYF.